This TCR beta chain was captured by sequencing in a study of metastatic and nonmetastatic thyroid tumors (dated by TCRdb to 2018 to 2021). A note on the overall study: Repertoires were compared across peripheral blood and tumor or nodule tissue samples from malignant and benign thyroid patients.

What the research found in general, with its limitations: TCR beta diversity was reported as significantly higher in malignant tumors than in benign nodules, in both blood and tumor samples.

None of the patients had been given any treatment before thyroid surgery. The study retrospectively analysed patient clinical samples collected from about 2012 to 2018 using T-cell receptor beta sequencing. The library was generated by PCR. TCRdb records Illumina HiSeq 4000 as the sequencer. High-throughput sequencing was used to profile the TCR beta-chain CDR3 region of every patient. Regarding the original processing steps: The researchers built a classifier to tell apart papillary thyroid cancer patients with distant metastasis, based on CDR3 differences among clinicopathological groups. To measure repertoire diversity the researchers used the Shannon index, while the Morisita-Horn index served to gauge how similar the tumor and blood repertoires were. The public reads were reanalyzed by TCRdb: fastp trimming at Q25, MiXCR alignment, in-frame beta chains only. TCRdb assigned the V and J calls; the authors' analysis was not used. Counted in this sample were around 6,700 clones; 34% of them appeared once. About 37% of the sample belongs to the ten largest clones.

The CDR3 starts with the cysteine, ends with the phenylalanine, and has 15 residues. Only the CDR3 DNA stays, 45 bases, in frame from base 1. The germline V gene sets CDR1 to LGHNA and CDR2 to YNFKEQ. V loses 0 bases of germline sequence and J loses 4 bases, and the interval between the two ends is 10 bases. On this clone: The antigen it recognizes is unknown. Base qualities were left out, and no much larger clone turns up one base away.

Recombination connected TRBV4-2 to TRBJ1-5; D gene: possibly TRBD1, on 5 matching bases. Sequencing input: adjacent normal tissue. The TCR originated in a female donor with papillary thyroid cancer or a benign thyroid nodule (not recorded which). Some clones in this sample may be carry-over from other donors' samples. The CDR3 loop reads CASSQDEGPNQPQHF. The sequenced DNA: TGTGCCAGCAGCCAAGACGAGGGGCCTAATCAGCCCCAGCATTTT.